Sequencing of this T cell receptor (beta chain) was carried out in a study of technical replicates of blood from a few donors. The repertoire was sequenced with immunoSEQ multiplex PCR; TCRdb's copy has only in-frame clones and lacks some. The sample has about 70,000 clones; 95% to 97% are singletons. The V gene's germline CDR1 is SGHRS and CDR2 YFSETQ. The germline V and J ends were trimmed by 3 bases and 0 bases, with 10 bases remaining between them. This CDR3 has 15 amino acids. The chain joins TRBV5-1 to TRBJ1-3, with D unresolved. The clonotype was recovered from a human donor in good health. The sample comprised T cells isolated from PBMCs. CDR3 DNA: TGCGCCAGCAGCTCGACTTCGTTCTCTGGAAACACCATATATTTT. Residues: CASSSTSFSGNTIYF. Full variable domain (outside the CDR3, taken from reference TRBV5-1 and TRBJ1-3): KAGVTQTPRYLIKTRGQQVTLSCSPISGHRSVSWYQQTPGQGLQFLFEYFSETQRNKGNFPGRFSGRQFSNSRSEMNVSTLELGDSALYLCASSSTSFSGNTIYFGEGSWLTVV.